These T cell receptor beta chains were read from a single sample in a study of sequential checkpoint blockade in melanoma. Here immunoSEQ multiplex PCR was the method, and the copy in TCRdb shows in-frame clones only, minus some. Of roughly 12,000 clones in the sample, about three quarters are singletons; the top ten hold about 9.3%. The input for sequencing was CD8+ T cells sorted from blood (inferred from file names), taken from a patient given nivolumab and ipilimumab in sequence. These receptors were obtained from a human donor with melanoma. The CDR3 runs from the conserved cysteine through the conserved F or W. The D gene is left open where the match is weak. Clone size appears in some rows only: once, few, many, or a class for an expanded clone.

v_call,j_call,d_call,clone_size,cdr3_nt,cdr3_aa
TRBV7-2,TRBJ2-7,NA,NA,TGTGCCAGCAGCTTAGGTTTCGGGGGCTACGAGCAGTACTTC,CASSLGFGGYEQYF
TRBV9,TRBJ1-2,TRBD1,NA,TGTGCCAGCAGCGCCCCGGGACAGGGACCCTATGGCTACACCTTC,CASSAPGQGPYGYTF
TRBV19,TRBJ2-1,TRBD2,once,TGTGCCAGTAGATTGACTAGCGGGAGTTACAATGAGCAGTTCTTC,CASRLTSGSYNEQFF
TRBV4-2,TRBJ1-5,NA,NA,TGTGCCAGCAGCCAGGAACAGGGTAGGGGACAGCCCCAGCATTTT,CASSQEQGRGQPQHF
TRBV27,TRBJ2-7,NA,NA,TGTGCCAGCAGTTTTGCCAGGGGATACGAGCAGTACTTC,CASSFARGYEQYF
TRBV28,TRBJ2-3,NA,NA,TGTGCCAGCAGTTTTGCTACCCCGCAGTATTTT,CASSFATPQYF
TRBV10-3,TRBJ2-7,TRBD1,NA,TGTGCCATCAGAGACAGGGCACAGATCTCCTACGAGCAGTACTTC,CAIRDRAQISYEQYF
TRBV23-1,TRBJ2-3,TRBD2,NA,TGCGCCAGCAGTCAATCCGGGACTAGCGGGAGACCCACAGATACGCAGTATTTT,CASSQSGTSGRPTDTQYF
TRBV6-4,TRBJ2-1,TRBD1,large,TGTGCCAGCAGTGACTCTCCGGGGACAGGGTTTCATGAGCAGTTCTTC,CASSDSPGTGFHEQFF
TRBV18,TRBJ2-1,NA,few,TGTGCCAGCTCACCTCAAGAGCGGCCGGGCAATGAGCAGTTCTTC,CASSPQERPGNEQFF
TRBV7-9,TRBJ2-7,NA,few,TGTGCCAGCAGCTTAGGGGGGGGCCTCTACGAGCAGTACTTC,CASSLGGGLYEQYF
TRBV7-9,TRBJ2-3,NA,NA,TGTGCCAGCAGCACCAGGACTACACCTAGCACAGATACGCAGTATTTT,CASSTRTTPSTDTQYF
TRBV2,TRBJ2-1,NA,NA,TGTGCCAGCAAGTTATATATTGGGACTCCCAACCCCCTAAACAATGAGCAGTTCTTC,CASKLYIGTPNPLNNEQFF
TRBV9,TRBJ2-1,NA,NA,TGTGCCAGCAGCCCCGGCGGCCTAGCGCCCAATGAGCAGTTCTTC,CASSPGGLAPNEQFF
TRBV27,TRBJ2-1,TRBD2,NA,TGTGCCAGCAGTCTAGGGGGACTAGCGGGAAGAGCGGAGTACAATGAGCAGTTCTTC,CASSLGGLAGRAEYNEQFF
TRBV9,TRBJ2-3,TRBD2,few,TGTGCCAGCAGCGCCTATAGCGGGAGGGCCGTCGATACGCAGTATTTT,CASSAYSGRAVDTQYF
TRBV27,TRBJ2-7,TRBD1,NA,TGTGCCAGCAGTTTATTTGGACAGGGCTACGAGCAGTACTTC,CASSLFGQGYEQYF
TRBV5-4,TRBJ2-7,TRBD2,once,TGTGCCAGCAGCTTATCACTAGCGGAGGACGAGCAGTACTTC,CASSLSLAEDEQYF
TRBV15,TRBJ2-1,NA,NA,TGTGCCACCAGAGTCGCGGGCGACTACAATGAGCAGTTCTTC,CATRVAGDYNEQFF
TRBV27,TRBJ1-2,NA,NA,TGTGCCAGCAGTTTATGGTCCACAGCCCGCTATGGCCACACCTTC,CASSLWSTARYGHTF
TRBV7-9,TRBJ2-7,NA,NA,TGTGCCAGCAGCTTAGTAGGCAGGGGCACCTACGAGCAGTACTTC,CASSLVGRGTYEQYF
TRBV29-1,TRBJ1-4,TRBD1,NA,TGCAGCGTCATGACAGGGGGCTTAACTAATGAAAAACTGTTTTTT,CSVMTGGLTNEKLFF
TRBV7-9,TRBJ2-7,TRBD1,NA,TGTGCCAGCAGCTTCCCGGGACAGGGGCACGGTGGAAACTACGAGCAGTACTTC,CASSFPGQGHGGNYEQYF
TRBV7-9,TRBJ2-4,NA,NA,TGTGCCAGCACTGGCGTTCAGGTGAACATTCAGTACTTC,CASTGVQVNIQYF
TRBV6-5,TRBJ2-3,NA,NA,TGTGCCAGCAGTTTTATTAGCACAGATACGCAGTATTTT,CASSFISTDTQYF
TRBV7-9,TRBJ2-1,NA,NA,TGTGCCAGCAGTTTCGGTTATCAGGGGCAGTTCTTC,CASSFGYQGQFF
TRBV4-1,TRBJ1-2,NA,few,TGCGCCAGCAGCCAAGGGTGGGGAGGCTATGGCTACACCTTC,CASSQGWGGYGYTF
TRBV29-1,TRBJ1-2,TRBD1,few,TGCAGCGTTGACGTAGACAGGGCGGGCGGCTATGGCTACACCTTC,CSVDVDRAGGYGYTF
TRBV19,TRBJ2-3,TRBD1,NA,TGTGCCAGTAGTATAGATCCCGGGACAGGGCCAGGGGATACGCAGTATTTT,CASSIDPGTGPGDTQYF
TRBV27,TRBJ1-1,TRBD1,NA,TGTGCCAGCAGTTCGGGGACAGGGGTCGCTGAAGCTTTCTTT,CASSSGTGVAEAFF
TRBV7-9,TRBJ1-5,NA,NA,TGTGCCGTCGTGTCTATGGCTGAGCGGAATCAGCCCCAGCATTTT,CAVVSMAERNQPQHF
TRBV4-3,TRBJ2-3,TRBD1,NA,TGCGCCAGCAGCCAAGGGGAGGGGACAGGGAGGTCGACGCAGTATTTT,CASSQGEGTGRSTQYF
TRBV7-8,TRBJ2-1,TRBD1,NA,TGTGCCAGCAGCTTATGGCAGGGGGCTTCTAATGAGCAGTTCTTC,CASSLWQGASNEQFF
TRBV14,TRBJ2-6,NA,NA,TGTGCCAGCAGCGGCCGCGCAGGATTGGCCAACGTCCTGACTTTC,CASSGRAGLANVLTF
TRBV5-6,TRBJ1-2,TRBD1,NA,TGTGCCAGCGCAAGGGGGCAATTTGACTATGGCTACACCTTC,CASARGQFDYGYTF
TRBV4-3,TRBJ2-1,TRBD1,NA,TGCGCCAGCAGCCAACGACAGGGGGCGAGGTACAATGAGCAGTTCTTC,CASSQRQGARYNEQFF
TRBV29-1,TRBJ1-1,NA,NA,TGCAGCGTTCCGGGATGGGAGAACACTGAAGCTTTCTTT,CSVPGWENTEAFF
TRBV14,TRBJ1-5,TRBD1,NA,TGTGCCAGCACCACGGACAGGGTACTAAATCAGCCCCAGCATTTT,CASTTDRVLNQPQHF
TRBV4-1,TRBJ2-1,TRBD2,NA,TGCGCCAGCAGCCAAGTACGGACTAGCGGTTACTCCTACAATGAGCAGTTCTTC,CASSQVRTSGYSYNEQFF